This T cell receptor beta chain was documented in a study of T-cell memory formation after mild COVID-19. Study results and caveats: Nothing showed for sure that second-wave clones peaking on day 37 were SARS-CoV-2 specific. CD8+ contracting clones occupied EMRA, while CD4+ ones occupied mainly CM and EM. Clones shrinking between day 15 and 85 showed a balanced CD4/CD8 split, and those that grew later tilted toward CD4+.

Points on this clonotype: Its specificity is unknown.

After 5'RACE with constant-segment primers, TCR alpha and TCR beta cDNA libraries carrying sample barcodes and UMIs were obtained. TCRdb recomputed calls from the 5' RACE reads with MiXCR, one row per CDR3 protein. This table holds about 470,000 distinct CDR3 sequences, roughly 25% found once. The sample was PBMCs or a T cell subset sorted from them (not recorded which). This receptor was identified in an adult woman who had mild COVID-19 (a few samples of this study predate the infection). Cell type and time point are not known.

The CDR3 bases are TGTGCCATCAGTGACACCGGGACGGAGGCTGATACGCAGTATTTT. This sequence encodes CAISDTGTEADTQYF. This sequence joins TRBV10-3 and TRBJ2-3; D may be TRBD1 or TRBD2 (5 bases each). Trimming took 3 bases from V and 6 from J, leaving 16 bases between them. Germline V gene lookup returns CDR1 ENHRY and CDR2 SYGVKD. The CDR3 contains 15 residues.